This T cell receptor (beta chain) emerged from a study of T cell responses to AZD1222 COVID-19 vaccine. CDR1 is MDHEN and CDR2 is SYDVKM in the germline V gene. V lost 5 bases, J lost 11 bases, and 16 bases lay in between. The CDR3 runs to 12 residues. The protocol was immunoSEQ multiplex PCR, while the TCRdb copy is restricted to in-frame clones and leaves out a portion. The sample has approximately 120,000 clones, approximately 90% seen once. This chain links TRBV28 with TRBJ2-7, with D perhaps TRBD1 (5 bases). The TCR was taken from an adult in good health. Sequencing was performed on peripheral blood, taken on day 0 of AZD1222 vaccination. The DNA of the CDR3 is TGTGCCAGCAGTAGGGGTCTCCTGGTTGAGTACTTC. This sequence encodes CASSRGLLVEYF.